This T cell receptor beta chain was profiled in a study of blood T cells in healthy people across ages. The length of the CDR3 is 14 residues. Alongside a J-beta primer mix, a sample-barcoded 5' primer served in a second PCR lasting about 7 to 11 cycles. Tagging of each cDNA molecule was performed by a template-switch adaptor with 12 random nucleotides. TCRdb redid the calling of the 5' RACE reads with MiXCR, one entry per CDR3 protein. Counted here are nearly 1 million distinct CDR3 sequences, 45% to 60% occurring once; the ten biggest clones make up around 21%. Comment on this clonotype: Its antigen is unidentified.

Per sample, at least 5 micrograms of total RNA were extracted. Whole-study results and caveats: Roughly linear declines in TCR beta diversity per million T cells occurred with age.

Source material: blood. The TCR comes from a woman aged 55-75 years in good health. The chain recombines TRBV12-3 or TRBV12-4 with TRBJ2-3, with 10 bases identical to TRBD1. The CDR3 is CASQDRGGADAEYF. The CDR3 DNA is TGTGCTTCACAGGACAGGGGGGGCGCAGATGCGGAGTATTTT.